Presented here are 6 T cell receptor beta chains from one specimen sequenced in a study of T cell responses to AZD1222 COVID-19 vaccine. Clones were sequenced by immunoSEQ multiplex PCR, and TCRdb holds only the in-frame ones, with some missing. The table has about 86,000 clones, approximately 89% seen once. Sample: peripheral blood, taken 28 days after the second AZD1222 dose. The receptors come from an adult who received the AZD1222 COVID-19 vaccine.

This clone occurred a few times. The chain uses TRBV5-1 and TRBJ2-7, with 9 bases matching TRBD1. V dropped 2 bases and J dropped 3; count of bases not matched to a gene: 3. This CDR3 comprises 14 residues. Looked up from germline, CDR1 is SGHRS and CDR2 is YFSETQ. The CDR3 DNA reads as TGCGCCAGCAGCTTTGGGACAGGGAGCTACGAGCAGTACGTC. Translated, it gives CASSFGTGSYEQYV.

This chain uses TRBV11-2 with TRBJ2-7; a weak D match, TRBD2 (6 bases). From germline, CDR1 is SGHAT and CDR2 FQNNGV. The CDR3 loop spans 18 amino acids. V was clipped by 5 bases and J by 2 bases, with 25 bases between them. CDR3 sequence: CASSQNIPYGGKTYEQYV. The CDR3 coding sequence is TGTGCCAGCAGCCAGAACATCCCCTACGGGGGAAAGACCTACGAGCAGTACGTC.

The chain employs TRBV5-6 and TRBJ2-1, with D perhaps assigned TRBD1 or TRBD2 (5 bases each). Trimming left V 2 bases short and J 2 bases short, with 14 bases between. The CDR3 has 16 amino acids. CDR1 and CDR2 (germline): SGHDT, YYEEEE. This chain's CDR3 is CASSFISGSPYNEQFF. The DNA of the CDR3 is TGTGCCAGCAGCTTTATTTCAGGGAGCCCCTACAATGAGCAGTTCTTC. Full variable domain (outside the CDR3, taken from reference TRBV5-6 and TRBJ2-1): DAGVTQSPTHLIKTRGQQVTLRCSPKSGHDTVSWYQQALGQGPQFIFQYYEEEERQRGNFPDRFSGHQFPNYSSELNVNALLLGDSALYLCASSFISGSPYNEQFFGPGTRLTVL.

V and J are TRBV7-3 and TRBJ2-6, with TRBD1 matching over 7 bases. V was pared by 3 bases and J by 0 bases, with 2 bases of the junction left unmatched. The CDR3 is 16 residues long. Looked up from germline, CDR1 is SGHTA and CDR2 is FQGTGA. CDR3 nucleotides: TGTGCCAGCAGCTTGACAGGGAACTCTGGGGCCAACGTCCTGACTTTC. It encodes CASSLTGNSGANVLTF.

The V gene is TRBV5-6, the J gene TRBJ2-7; 7 bases agree with TRBD1. The CDR3 is 17 residues long. In germline, CDR1 is SGHDT, CDR2 YYEEEE. Trimming cost V 2 bases and J 0 bases; bases outside gene matches: 11. CDR3 residues: CASSLNTGTATSYEQYF. In DNA form, the CDR3 reads TGTGCCAGCAGCTTAAACACCGGGACAGCAACCTCCTACGAGCAGTACTTC.

The V gene is TRBV5-6, the J gene TRBJ2-1, with D maybe TRBD2 (6 bases). The CDR3 covers 15 residues. V was clipped by 1 base and J by 12 bases, with 20 bases between them. From germline, CDR1 is SGHDT and CDR2 YYEEEE. CDR3 coding DNA: TGTGCCAGCAGCTTGTTTGCCCCCGGCGGGGTTGGGCAGTTCTTC. This gives the protein CASSLFAPGGVGQFF.